This T cell receptor (beta chain) was observed in a study of cytomegalovirus exposure and HLA in healthy donors. PCR involved 60 Vbeta and 13 Jbeta primers. Using immunoSEQ multiplex PCR, the repertoire was profiled, and TCRdb retains in-frame clones only, with some absent. The sample comprises some 150,000 clones, 80% of which are singletons, and about 9.6% rests with the top ten. This clonotype was obtained from a man aged 18 to 30 in good health and CMV-seropositive. The sample comprised PBMCs.

The CDR3, as DNA: TGTGCCCACCATCCCCGACAGGCGGGCGGTGAAGCTTTCTTT. This codes for CAHHPRQAGGEAFF. V and J are TRBV30 and TRBJ1-1, with a tentative D call TRBD1 (6 bases). Germline V gives CDR1 GTSNPN, CDR2 SVGIG (reference sequence). This CDR3 is built from 14 residues. Trimming left V 8 bases short and J 7 bases short, with 23 bases between.